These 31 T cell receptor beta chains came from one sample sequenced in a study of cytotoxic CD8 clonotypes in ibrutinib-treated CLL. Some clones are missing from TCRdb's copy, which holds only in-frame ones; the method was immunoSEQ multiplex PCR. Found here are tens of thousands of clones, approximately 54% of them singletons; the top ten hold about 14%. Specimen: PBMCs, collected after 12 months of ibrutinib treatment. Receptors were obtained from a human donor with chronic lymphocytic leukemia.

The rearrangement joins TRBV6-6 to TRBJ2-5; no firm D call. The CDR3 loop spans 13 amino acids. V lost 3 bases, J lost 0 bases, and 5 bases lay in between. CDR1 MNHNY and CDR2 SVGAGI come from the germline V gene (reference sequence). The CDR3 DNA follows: TGTGCCAGCAGTTATGAGAACCAAGAGACCCAGTACTTC. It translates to CASSYENQETQYF.

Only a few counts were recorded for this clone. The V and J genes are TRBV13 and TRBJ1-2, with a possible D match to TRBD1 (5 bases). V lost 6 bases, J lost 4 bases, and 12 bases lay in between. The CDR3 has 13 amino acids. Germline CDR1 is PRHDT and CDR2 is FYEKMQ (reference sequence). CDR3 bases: TGTGCCAGCAGTTTCCGACAGACCTATGGCTACACCTTC. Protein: CASSFRQTYGYTF.

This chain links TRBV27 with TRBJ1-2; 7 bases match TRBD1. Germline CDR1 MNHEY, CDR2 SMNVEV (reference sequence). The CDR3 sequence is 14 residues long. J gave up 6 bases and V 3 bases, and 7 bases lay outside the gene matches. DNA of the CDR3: TGTGCCAGCAGTTTTGAGGGCGACAGGGATGGCTACACCTTC. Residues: CASSFEGDRDGYTF.

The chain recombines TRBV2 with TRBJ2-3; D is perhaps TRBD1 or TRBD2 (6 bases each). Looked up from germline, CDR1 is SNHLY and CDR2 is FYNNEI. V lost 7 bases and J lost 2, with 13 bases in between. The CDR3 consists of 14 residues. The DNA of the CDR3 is TGTGCCAGCAAGGGGGACTTCATCACAGATACGCAGTATTTT. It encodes CASKGDFITDTQYF.

The CDR3 reads CASRYRDKGGPAYNEQFF. The CDR3 DNA reads as TGTGCCAGCCGATACCGGGATAAAGGGGGGCCCGCCTACAATGAGCAGTTCTTC. The rearrangement links TRBV27 to TRBJ2-1; D may be TRBD1 or TRBD2 (6 bases each). Trimming pared 8 bases from V and 2 bases from J, leaving 25 bases between. This CDR3 spans 18 amino acids. The germline V gene encodes CDR1 MNHEY and CDR2 SMNVEV (reference sequence).

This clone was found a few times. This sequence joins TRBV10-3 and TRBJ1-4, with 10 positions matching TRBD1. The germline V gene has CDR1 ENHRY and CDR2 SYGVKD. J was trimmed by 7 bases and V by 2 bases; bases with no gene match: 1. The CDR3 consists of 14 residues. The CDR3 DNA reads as TGTGCCATCAGTGAGAGGGACAGGGGTGAAAAACTGTTTTTT. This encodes CAISERDRGEKLFF.

The CDR3 spells CAKGTEANTIYF. CDR3 DNA: TGTGCCAAAGGGACAGAGGCAAACACCATATATTTT. The chain couples TRBV2 to TRBJ1-3; 7 bases are a match to TRBD1. In germline, CDR1 is SNHLY, CDR2 FYNNEI. The CDR3 runs to 12 residues. V gave up 10 bases and J gave up 6 bases; unmatched junction bases: 6.

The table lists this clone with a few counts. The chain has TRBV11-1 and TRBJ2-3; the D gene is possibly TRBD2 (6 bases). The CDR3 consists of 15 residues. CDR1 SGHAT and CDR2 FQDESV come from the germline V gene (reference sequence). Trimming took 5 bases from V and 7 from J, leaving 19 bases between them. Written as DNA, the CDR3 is TGTGCCAGCAGCCCCGTAGGGAGCGGGCTGAATACGCAGTATTTT. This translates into CASSPVGSGLNTQYF.

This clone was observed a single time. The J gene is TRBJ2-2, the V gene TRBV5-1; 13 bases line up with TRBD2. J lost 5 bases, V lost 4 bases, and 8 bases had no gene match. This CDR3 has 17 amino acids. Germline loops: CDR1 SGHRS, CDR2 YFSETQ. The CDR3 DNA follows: TGCGCCAGCAGCCCTAGACTAGCGGGAGGTCAAACCGGGGAGCTGTTTTTT. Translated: CASSPRLAGGQTGELFF.

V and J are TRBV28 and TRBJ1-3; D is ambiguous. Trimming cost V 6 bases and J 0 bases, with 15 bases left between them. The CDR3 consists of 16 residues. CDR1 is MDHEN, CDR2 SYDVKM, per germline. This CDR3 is CASRPGRRYSGNTIYF. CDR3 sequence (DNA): TGTGCCAGCAGACCGGGGAGACGATACTCTGGAAACACCATATATTTT.

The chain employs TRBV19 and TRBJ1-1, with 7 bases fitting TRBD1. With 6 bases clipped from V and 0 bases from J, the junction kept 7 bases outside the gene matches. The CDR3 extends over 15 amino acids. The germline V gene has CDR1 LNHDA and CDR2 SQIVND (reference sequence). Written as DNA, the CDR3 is TGTGCCAGTAGAGCGACAGGGCCGGTGAACACTGAAGCTTTCTTT. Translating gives CASRATGPVNTEAFF. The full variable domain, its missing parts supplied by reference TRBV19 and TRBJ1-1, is DGGITQSPKYLFRKEGQNVTLSCEQNLNHDAMYWYRQDPGQGLRLIYYSQIVNDFQKGDIAEGYSVSREKKESFPLTVTSAQKNPTAFYLCASRATGPVNTEAFFGQGTRLTVV.

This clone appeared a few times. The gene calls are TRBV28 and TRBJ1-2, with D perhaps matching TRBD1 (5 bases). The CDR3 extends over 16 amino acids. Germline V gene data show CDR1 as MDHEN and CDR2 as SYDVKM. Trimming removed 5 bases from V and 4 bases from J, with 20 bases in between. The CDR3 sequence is CASSRPNLRVRYGYTF. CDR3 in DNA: TGTGCCAGCAGTCGCCCCAACCTCAGGGTTCGCTATGGCTACACCTTC.

The CDR3 loop reads CATQDRNYNEQFF. Here the CDR3 DNA reads TGTGCCACCCAAGACAGAAACTACAATGAGCAGTTCTTC. The V and J genes are TRBV15 and TRBJ2-1; the D gene is possibly TRBD1 (5 bases). Germline V gene data show CDR1 as LNHNV and CDR2 as YYDKDF (reference sequence). Trimming took off 8 bases at V and 3 bases at J, with 11 bases between the two ends. This CDR3 comprises 13 residues.

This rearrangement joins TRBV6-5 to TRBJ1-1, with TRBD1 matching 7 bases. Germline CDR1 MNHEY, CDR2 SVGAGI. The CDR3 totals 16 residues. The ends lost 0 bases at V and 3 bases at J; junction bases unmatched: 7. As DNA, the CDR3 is TGTGCCAGCAGTTACTCCTCGACAGGGTGGTACACTGAAGCTTTCTTT. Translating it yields CASSYSSTGWYTEAFF.

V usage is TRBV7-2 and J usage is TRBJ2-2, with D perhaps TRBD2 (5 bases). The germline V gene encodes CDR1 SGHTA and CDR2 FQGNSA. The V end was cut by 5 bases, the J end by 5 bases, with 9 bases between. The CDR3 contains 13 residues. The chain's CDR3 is CASSATRTGELFF. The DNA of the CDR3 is TGTGCCAGCAGCGCAACTAGGACCGGGGAGCTGTTTTTT. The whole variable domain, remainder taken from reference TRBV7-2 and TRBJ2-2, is GAGVSQSPSNKVTEKGKDVELRCDPISGHTALYWYRQSLGQGLEFLIYFQGNSAPDKSGLPSDRFSAERTGGSVSTLTIQRTQQEDSAVYLCASSATRTGELFFGEGSRLTVL.

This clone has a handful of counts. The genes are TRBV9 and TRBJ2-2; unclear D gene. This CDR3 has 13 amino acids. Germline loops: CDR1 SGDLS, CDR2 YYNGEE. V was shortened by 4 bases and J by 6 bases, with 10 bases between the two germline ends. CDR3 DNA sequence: TGTGCCAGCAGCCCGTACTTCGCCGGGGAGCTGTTTTTT. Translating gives CASSPYFAGELFF.

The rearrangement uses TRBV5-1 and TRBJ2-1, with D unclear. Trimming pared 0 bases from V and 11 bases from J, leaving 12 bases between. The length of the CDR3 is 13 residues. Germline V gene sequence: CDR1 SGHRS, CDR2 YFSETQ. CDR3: CASSLESRPKQFF. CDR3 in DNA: TGCGCCAGCAGCTTGGAATCCCGACCGAAGCAGTTCTTC.

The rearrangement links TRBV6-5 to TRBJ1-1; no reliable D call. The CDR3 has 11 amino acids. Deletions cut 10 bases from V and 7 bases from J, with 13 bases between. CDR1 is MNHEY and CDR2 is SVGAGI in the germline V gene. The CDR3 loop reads CATVHQVEAFF. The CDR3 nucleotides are TGTGCCACCGTACACCAAGTTGAAGCTTTCTTT.

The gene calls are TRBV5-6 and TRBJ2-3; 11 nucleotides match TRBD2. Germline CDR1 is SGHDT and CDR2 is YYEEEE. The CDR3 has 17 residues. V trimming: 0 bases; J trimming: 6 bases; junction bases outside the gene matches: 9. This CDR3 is CASSLVGRTSGSDTQYF. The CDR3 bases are TGTGCCAGCAGCTTGGTGGGGAGAACTAGCGGGAGTGATACGCAGTATTTT. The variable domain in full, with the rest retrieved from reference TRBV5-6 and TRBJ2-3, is DAGVTQSPTHLIKTRGQQVTLRCSPKSGHDTVSWYQQALGQGPQFIFQYYEEEERQRGNFPDRFSGHQFPNYSSELNVNALLLGDSALYLCASSLVGRTSGSDTQYFGPGTRLTVL.

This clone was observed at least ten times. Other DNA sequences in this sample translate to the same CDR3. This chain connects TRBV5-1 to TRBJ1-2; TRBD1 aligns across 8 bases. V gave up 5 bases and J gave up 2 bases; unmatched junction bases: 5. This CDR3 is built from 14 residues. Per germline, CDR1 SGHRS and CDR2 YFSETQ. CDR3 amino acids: CASSYGQGNYGYTF. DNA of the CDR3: TGCGCCAGCAGTTATGGACAGGGCAACTATGGCTACACCTTC.

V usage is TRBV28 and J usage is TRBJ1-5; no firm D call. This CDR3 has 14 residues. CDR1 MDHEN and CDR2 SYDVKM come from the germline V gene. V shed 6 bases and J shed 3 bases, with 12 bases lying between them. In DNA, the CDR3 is TGTGCCAGCAGCCTCGGGGAGTACAATCAGCCCCAGCATTTT. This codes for CASSLGEYNQPQHF.

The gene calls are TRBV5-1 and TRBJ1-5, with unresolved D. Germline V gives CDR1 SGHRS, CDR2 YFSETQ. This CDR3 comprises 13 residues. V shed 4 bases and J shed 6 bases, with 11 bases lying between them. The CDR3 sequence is CASSVQFGQPQHF. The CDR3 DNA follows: TGCGCCAGCAGCGTACAATTCGGTCAGCCCCAGCATTTT. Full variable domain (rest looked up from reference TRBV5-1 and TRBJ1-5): KAGVTQTPRYLIKTRGQQVTLSCSPISGHRSVSWYQQTPGQGLQFLFEYFSETQRNKGNFPGRFSGRQFSNSRSEMNVSTLELGDSALYLCASSVQFGQPQHFGDGTRLSIL.

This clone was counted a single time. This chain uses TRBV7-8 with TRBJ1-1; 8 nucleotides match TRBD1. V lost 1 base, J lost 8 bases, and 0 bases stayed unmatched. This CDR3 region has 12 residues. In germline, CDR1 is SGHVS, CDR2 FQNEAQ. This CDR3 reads CASSLGTGEAFF. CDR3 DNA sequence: TGTGCCAGCAGCTTAGGGACAGGGGAAGCTTTCTTT. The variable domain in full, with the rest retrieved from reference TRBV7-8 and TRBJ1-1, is GAGVSQSPRYKVAKRGQDVALRCDPISGHVSLFWYQQALGQGPEFLTYFQNEAQLDKSGLPSDRFFAERPEGSVSTLKIQRTQQEDSAVYLCASSLGTGEAFFGQGTRLTVV.

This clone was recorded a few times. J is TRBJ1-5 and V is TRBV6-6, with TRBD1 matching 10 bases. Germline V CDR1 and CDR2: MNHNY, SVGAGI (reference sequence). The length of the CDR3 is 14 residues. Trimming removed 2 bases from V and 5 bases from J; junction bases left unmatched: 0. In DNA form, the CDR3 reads TGTGCCAGCAGTTACGGGACAGGGGATCAGCCCCAGCATTTT. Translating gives CASSYGTGDQPQHF.

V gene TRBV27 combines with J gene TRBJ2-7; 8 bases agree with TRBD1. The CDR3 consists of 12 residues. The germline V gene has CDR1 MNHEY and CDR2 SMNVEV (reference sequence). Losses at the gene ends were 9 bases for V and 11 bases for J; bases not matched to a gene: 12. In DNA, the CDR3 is TGTGCCAGTCGCTTTACGACGGGACAGGAGTACTTC. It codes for CASRFTTGQEYF.

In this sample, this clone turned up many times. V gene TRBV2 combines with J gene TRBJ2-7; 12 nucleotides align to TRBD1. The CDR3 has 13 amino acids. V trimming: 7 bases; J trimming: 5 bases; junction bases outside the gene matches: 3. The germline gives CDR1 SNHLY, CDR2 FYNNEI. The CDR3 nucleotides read TGTGCCAGCATAAGGGACAGGGGGCACGAGCAGTACGTC. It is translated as CASIRDRGHEQYV.

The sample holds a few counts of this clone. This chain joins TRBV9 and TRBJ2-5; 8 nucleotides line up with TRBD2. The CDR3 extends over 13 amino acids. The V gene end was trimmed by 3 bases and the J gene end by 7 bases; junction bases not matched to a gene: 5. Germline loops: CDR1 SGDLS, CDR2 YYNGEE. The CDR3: CASSGSGDGTQYF. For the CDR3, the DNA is TGTGCCAGCAGCGGTAGCGGGGATGGGACCCAGTACTTC.

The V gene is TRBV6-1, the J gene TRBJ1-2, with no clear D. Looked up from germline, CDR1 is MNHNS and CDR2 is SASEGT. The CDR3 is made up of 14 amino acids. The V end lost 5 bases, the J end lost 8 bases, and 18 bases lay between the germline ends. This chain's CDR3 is CASSLTHGYGGYTF. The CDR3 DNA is TGTGCCAGCAGTTTGACACACGGCTATGGCGGCTACACCTTC.

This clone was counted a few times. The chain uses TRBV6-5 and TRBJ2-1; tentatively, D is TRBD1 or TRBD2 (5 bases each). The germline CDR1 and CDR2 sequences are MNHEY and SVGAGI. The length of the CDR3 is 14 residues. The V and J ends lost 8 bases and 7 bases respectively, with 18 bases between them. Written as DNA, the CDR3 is TGTGCCAGCGGCGCCGGGACCTCTGGGAATGAGCAGTTCTTC. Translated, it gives CASGAGTSGNEQFF.

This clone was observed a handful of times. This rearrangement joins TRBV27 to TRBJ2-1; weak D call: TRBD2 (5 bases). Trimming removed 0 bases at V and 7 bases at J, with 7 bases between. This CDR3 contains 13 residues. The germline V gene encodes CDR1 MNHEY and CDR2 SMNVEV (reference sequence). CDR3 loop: CASSLSRRNEQFF. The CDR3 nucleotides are TGTGCCAGCAGTTTATCACGGAGGAATGAGCAGTTCTTC.

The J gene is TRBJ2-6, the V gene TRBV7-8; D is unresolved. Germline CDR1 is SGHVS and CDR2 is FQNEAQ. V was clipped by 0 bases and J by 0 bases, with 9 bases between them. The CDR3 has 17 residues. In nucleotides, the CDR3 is TGTGCCAGCAGCTTAGCGTTGCGCGTCTCTGGGGCCAACGTCCTGACTTTC. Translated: CASSLALRVSGANVLTF.